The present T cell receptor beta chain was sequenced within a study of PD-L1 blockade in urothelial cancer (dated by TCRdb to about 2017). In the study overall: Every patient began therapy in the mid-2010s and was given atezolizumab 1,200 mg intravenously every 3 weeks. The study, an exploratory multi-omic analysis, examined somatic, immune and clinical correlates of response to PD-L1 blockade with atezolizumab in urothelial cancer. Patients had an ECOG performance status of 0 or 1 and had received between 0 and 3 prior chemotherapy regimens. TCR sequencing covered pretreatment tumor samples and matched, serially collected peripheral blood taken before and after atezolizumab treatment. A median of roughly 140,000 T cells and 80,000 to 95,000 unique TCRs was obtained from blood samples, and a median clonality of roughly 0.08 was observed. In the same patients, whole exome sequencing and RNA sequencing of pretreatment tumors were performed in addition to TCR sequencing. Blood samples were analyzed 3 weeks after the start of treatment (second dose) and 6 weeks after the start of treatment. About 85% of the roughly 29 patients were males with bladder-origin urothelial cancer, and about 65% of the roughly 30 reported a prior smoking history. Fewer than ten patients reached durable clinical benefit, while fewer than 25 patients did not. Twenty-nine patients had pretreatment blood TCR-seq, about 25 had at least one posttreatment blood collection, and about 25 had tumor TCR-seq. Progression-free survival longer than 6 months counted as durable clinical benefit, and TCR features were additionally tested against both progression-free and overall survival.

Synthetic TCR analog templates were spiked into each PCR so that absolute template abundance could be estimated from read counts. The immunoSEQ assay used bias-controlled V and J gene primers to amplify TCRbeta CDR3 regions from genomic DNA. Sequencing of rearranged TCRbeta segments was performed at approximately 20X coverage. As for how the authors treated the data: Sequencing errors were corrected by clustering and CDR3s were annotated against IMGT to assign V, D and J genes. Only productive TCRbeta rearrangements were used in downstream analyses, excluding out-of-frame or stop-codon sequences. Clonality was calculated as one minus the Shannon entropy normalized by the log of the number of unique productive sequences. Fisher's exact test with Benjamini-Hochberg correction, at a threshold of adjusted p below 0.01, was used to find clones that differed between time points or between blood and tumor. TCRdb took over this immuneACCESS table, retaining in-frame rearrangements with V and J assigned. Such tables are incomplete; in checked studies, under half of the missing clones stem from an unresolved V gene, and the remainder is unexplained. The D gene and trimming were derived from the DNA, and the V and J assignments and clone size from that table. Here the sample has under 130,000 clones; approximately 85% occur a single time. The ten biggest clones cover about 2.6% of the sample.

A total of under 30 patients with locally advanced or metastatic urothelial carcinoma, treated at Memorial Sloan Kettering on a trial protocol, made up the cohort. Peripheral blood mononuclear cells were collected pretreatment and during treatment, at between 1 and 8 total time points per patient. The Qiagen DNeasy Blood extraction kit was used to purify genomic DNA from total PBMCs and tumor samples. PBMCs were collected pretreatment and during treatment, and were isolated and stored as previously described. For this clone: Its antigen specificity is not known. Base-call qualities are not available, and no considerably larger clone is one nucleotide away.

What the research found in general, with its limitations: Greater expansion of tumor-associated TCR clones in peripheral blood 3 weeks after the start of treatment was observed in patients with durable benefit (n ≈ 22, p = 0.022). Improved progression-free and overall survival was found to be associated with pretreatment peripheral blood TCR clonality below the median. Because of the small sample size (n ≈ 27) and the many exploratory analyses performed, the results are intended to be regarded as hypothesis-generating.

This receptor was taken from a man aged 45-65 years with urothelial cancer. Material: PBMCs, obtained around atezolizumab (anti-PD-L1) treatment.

The base sequence is TGTGCCAGTAGCGGGTCCTACAATGAGCAGTTCTTC. This yields the protein CASSGSYNEQFF. Rearrangement joined TRBV30 to TRBJ2-1, and TRBD2 matches 7 of the central bases. The germline V gene (reference sequence) specifies GTSNPN as CDR1 and SVGIG as CDR2. The CDR3 goes from the cysteine to the phenylalanine over 12 residues. The kept DNA is CDR3 alone, 36 bases in frame from the first base. Trimming accounts for 8 bases at V and 1 base at J, while the number of junction bases matched to no gene is 2.